One sample yielded the 20 T cell receptor beta chains listed below, sequenced in a study of T cell repertoires in cytomegalovirus infection. TCRdb reprocessed the reads with MiXCR, giving one entry per CDR3 protein. The profile covers nearly 450,000 distinct CDR3 sequences, with approximately 33% appearing a single time and roughly an eighth taken by the ten largest. Sequenced sample: PBMCs. The receptors were gathered from a human donor in good health (CMV status not recorded). Some clones in this sample may be carry-over from other donors' samples.

This clonotype was detected only a few times. The chain is built from TRBV5-1 and TRBJ2-3, with 11 bases lining up with TRBD1. The CDR3 totals 17 residues. CDR1 and CDR2 (germline): SGHRS, YFSETQ. The V gene end was trimmed by 4 bases and the J gene end by 4 bases; junction bases not matched to a gene: 11. The CDR3 DNA sequence: TGCGCCAGCAGCCTGATGACCGGGACAGGGGGATCAGATACGCAGTATTTT. Residues: CASSLMTGTGGSDTQYF.

This clonotype was picked up a small number of times. The chain employs TRBV12-3 or TRBV12-4 and TRBJ1-1, with 9 positions matching TRBD1. The CDR3 covers 14 residues. Losses at the gene ends were 5 bases for V and 4 bases for J; bases not matched to a gene: 5. The CDR3 sequence: CASSQQGARTEAFF. In nucleotides, the CDR3 is TGTGCCAGCAGTCAACAGGGGGCGCGCACTGAAGCTTTCTTT.

This clonotype has more than one count but fewer than ten. The genes are TRBV6-1 and TRBJ2-5, with a possible D match to TRBD2 (5 bases). Trimming removed 1 base from V and 2 bases from J, with 11 bases in between. The germline V gene encodes CDR1 MNHNS and CDR2 SASEGT. The CDR3 sequence is 15 residues long. In nucleotides, the CDR3 is TGTGCCAGCAGTGAAGGCTGGGGAGAGCAAGAGACCCAGTACTTC. As protein: CASSEGWGEQETQYF.

This clonotype has more than one count but fewer than ten. This chain joins TRBV20-1 and TRBJ1-1; 7 nucleotides match TRBD1. The CDR3 is 13 amino acids. V lost 5 bases and J lost 5; bases outside the gene matches: 8. The germline V gene has CDR1 DFQATT and CDR2 SNEGSKA (reference sequence). In DNA form, the CDR3 reads TGCAGTGCTTACAGGGGCGGGAGGACTGAAGCTTTCTTT. Its translation: CSAYRGGRTEAFF.

There are many counts of this clonotype. The chain recombines TRBV7-3 with TRBJ2-1; 12 bases are shared with TRBD1. This CDR3 is 20 amino acids long. CDR1 is SGHTA and CDR2 is FQGTGA in the germline V gene. V was pared by 1 base and J by 8 bases, with 18 bases of the junction left unmatched. In DNA, the CDR3 is TGTGCCAGCAGCTTAAGAGGGACAGGGGGCCAAAAAGTAGGATTGCATGAGCAGTTCTTC. Residues: CASSLRGTGGQKVGLHEQFF.

Only one count was recorded for this clonotype. The V gene is TRBV15, the J gene TRBJ1-1; weak D call: TRBD1 (6 bases). V was clipped by 3 bases and J by 2 bases, with 13 bases between them. There are 15 residues in the CDR3. Germline CDR1 and CDR2: LNHNV and YYDKDF (reference sequence). As DNA, the CDR3 is TGTGCCACCAGCAGGGTGGACAGAGATAACACTGAAGCTTTCTTT. Its protein is CATSRVDRDNTEAFF.

This clonotype appeared a few times. This chain joins TRBV7-9 and TRBJ2-7, with TRBD1 matching over 9 bases. Per the germline V gene, CDR1 is SEHNR and CDR2 is FQNEAQ (reference sequence). The CDR3 extends over 15 amino acids. V lost 4 bases, J lost 3 bases, and 7 bases stayed unmatched. CDR3 nucleotides: TGTGCCAGCAGCTCACCCCGGGACAGGGACTACGAGCAGTACTTC. It translates to CASSSPRDRDYEQYF.

The V and J genes are TRBV7-9 and TRBJ2-7; 11 bases match TRBD1. Losses at the gene ends were 6 bases for V and 4 bases for J; bases not matched to a gene: 11. The CDR3 consists of 16 residues. Looked up from germline, CDR1 is SEHNR and CDR2 is FQNEAQ (reference sequence). Written as DNA, the CDR3 is TGTGCCAGCAGTCCCTTTCCTGGGACAGGGGGGTACGAGCAGTACTTC. It is translated as CASSPFPGTGGYEQYF.

The genes are TRBV6-5 and TRBJ1-2; D remains unclear. V was trimmed by 7 bases and J by 2 bases, leaving 23 bases between them. The CDR3 consists of 17 residues. The germline gives CDR1 MNHEY, CDR2 SVGAGI. The CDR3 DNA reads TGTGCCAGCAACGCCGGGCCTCAGGCACGGCTCAACTATGGCTACACCTTC. Its protein is CASNAGPQARLNYGYTF.

Only a few counts were recorded for this clonotype. V is TRBV3-1 and J is TRBJ1-2; TRBD1 aligns across 7 bases. Germline V gene data show CDR1 as LGHDT and CDR2 as YNNKEL (reference sequence). Trimming removed 3 bases from V and 5 bases from J; junction bases left unmatched: 9. The CDR3 is 15 residues long. DNA of the CDR3: TGTGCCAGCAGCCAGCTAGGGGGCGTTGGGTATGGCTACACCTTC. This codes for CASSQLGGVGYGYTF.

The chain couples TRBV12-3 or TRBV12-4 to TRBJ2-1; tentative D call: TRBD1 (6 bases). V gave up 6 bases and J gave up 6 bases, with 12 bases separating them. The CDR3 contains 13 residues. In DNA, the CDR3 is TGTGCCAGCAGGGAACAGGGTTTCAATGAGCAGTTCTTC. It yields the protein CASREQGFNEQFF.

The table lists this clonotype with a few counts. The chain links TRBV19 to TRBJ2-2; the match to TRBD1 covers 10 bases. CDR3 length equals 16 residues. The junction had 11 bases not matched to a gene; V was cut back by 6 bases and J by 7 bases. Germline V CDR1 and CDR2: LNHDA, SQIVND (reference sequence). The CDR3 loop reads CASRMGDRGAGGELFF. Written as DNA, the CDR3 is TGTGCCAGTAGAATGGGGGACAGGGGTGCCGGCGGGGAGCTGTTTTTT.

This clonotype appeared a few times. V usage is TRBV5-4 and J usage is TRBJ2-5; a weak D match, TRBD2 (7 bases). V shed 1 base and J shed 5 bases, with 18 bases lying between them. The germline V gene has CDR1 SGHNT and CDR2 YYREEE (reference sequence). The CDR3 spans 16 residues. CDR3 sequence reads: CASSLWGGGGGETQYF. The DNA of the CDR3 is TGTGCCAGCAGCTTGTGGGGGGGGGGGGGCGGGGAGACCCAGTACTTC.

This clonotype showed up many times. This sequence joins TRBV7-2 and TRBJ2-3; no clear D. The length of the CDR3 is 15 residues. Germline V gene sequence: CDR1 SGHTA, CDR2 FQGNSA. Deletions cut 5 bases from V and 1 base from J, with 13 bases between. Written as DNA, the CDR3 is TGTGCCAGCAGCCCAAGCCTCCTAGGCACAGATACGCAGTATTTT. It is translated as CASSPSLLGTDTQYF.

The rearrangement uses TRBV12-3 or TRBV12-4 and TRBJ1-4; TRBD1 agrees at 10 bases. The length of the CDR3 is 15 residues. V gave up 5 bases and J gave up 5 bases; unmatched junction bases: 5. DNA of the CDR3: TGTGCCAGCAGTAGAGGGACAGGGGCAAATGAAAAACTGTTTTTT. This encodes CASSRGTGANEKLFF.

V gene TRBV25-1 combines with J gene TRBJ1-6; TRBD1 aligns across 8 bases. Per germline, CDR1 MGHDK and CDR2 SYGVNS. The CDR3 is 16 amino acids. V lost 3 bases, J lost 7 bases, and 8 bases stayed unmatched. CDR3 loop: CASSDRGLGGNSPLHF. The CDR3 bases are TGTGCCAGCAGTGACAGGGGGCTAGGAGGAAATTCACCCCTCCACTTT.

In this sample, this clonotype turned up many times. The chain recombines TRBV7-6 with TRBJ1-2; D is perhaps TRBD1 (5 bases). Trimming shortened V by 6 bases and J by 1 base, and 12 bases separated the two germline ends. Germline lookup yields CDR1 SGHVS and CDR2 FNYEAQ. CDR3 length: 14 amino acids. The CDR3 DNA reads as TGTGCCAGCAGTCCGGACATAAATAACTATGGCTACACCTTC. Its translation: CASSPDINNYGYTF.

The chain combines TRBV24-1 with TRBJ2-3, with D tentatively TRBD2 (6 bases). Germline lookup yields CDR1 KGHDR and CDR2 SFDVKD. The CDR3 has 14 residues. V was cut by 4 bases and J by 7 bases, with 14 bases left in between. CDR3 nucleotides: TGTGCCACCAGTGACCGAGGGACTTCTTATACGCAGTATTTT. Protein: CATSDRGTSYTQYF.

The chain carries TRBV11-2 and TRBJ2-5; D assignment may be TRBD1 or TRBD2 (5 bases each). The CDR3 length is 13 residues. The germline V gene has CDR1 SGHAT and CDR2 FQNNGV. V lost 1 base, J lost 6 bases, and 9 bases lay in between. CDR3 residues: CASSLGGRKTQYF. The CDR3 nucleotides read TGTGCCAGCAGCTTAGGGGGACGTAAGACCCAGTACTTC.

This rearrangement joins TRBV9 to TRBJ1-5; tentative D call: TRBD1 (5 bases). Germline CDR1 is SGDLS and CDR2 is YYNGEE. The length of the CDR3 is 16 residues. V was clipped by 3 bases and J by 4 bases, with 17 bases between them. The CDR3 spells CASSAGECGINQPQHF. CDR3 DNA: TGTGCCAGCAGCGCGGGGGAATGTGGGATAAATCAGCCCCAGCATTTT.